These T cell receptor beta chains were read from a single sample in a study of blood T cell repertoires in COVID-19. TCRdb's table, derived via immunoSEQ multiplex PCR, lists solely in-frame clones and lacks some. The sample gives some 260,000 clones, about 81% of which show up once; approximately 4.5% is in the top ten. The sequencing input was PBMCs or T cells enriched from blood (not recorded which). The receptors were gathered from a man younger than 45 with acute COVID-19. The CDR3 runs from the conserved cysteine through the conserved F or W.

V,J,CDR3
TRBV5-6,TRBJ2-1,CASSVATGGLEQFF
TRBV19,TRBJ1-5,CASSSPGGVGNQPQHF
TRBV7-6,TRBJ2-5,CASSLSAGIETQYF
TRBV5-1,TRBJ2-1,CASTLSEGARGEQFF
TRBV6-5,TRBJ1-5,CASSGTGFGQPQHF
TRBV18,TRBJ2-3,CASSPPGVGDTQYF
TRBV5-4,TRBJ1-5,CASSYRGQPQHF
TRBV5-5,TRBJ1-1,CASSPSVVRRDTETFF
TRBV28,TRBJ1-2,CASSVLINYGYTF
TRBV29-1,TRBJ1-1,CSGGNDRAAFF
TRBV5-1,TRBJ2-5,CASSFRQGAEETQYF
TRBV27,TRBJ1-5,CASSFRSPDQPQHF
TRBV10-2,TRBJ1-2,CASSERQGANYGYTF
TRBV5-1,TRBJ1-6,CASSWDSNSPLHF
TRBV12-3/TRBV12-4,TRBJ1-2,CASSNTPNYGYTF
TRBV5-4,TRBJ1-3,CASSFQGGNTIYF
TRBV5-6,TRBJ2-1,CASSLLESGKFF
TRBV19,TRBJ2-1,CASSIKGATNQFF
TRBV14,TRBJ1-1,CASRPTGRNTEAFF
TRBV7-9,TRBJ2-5,CASSYTSGRAGETQYF
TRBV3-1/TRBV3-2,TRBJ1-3,CASSRTDGTVGNTIYF
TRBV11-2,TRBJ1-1,CASSLQGLEAFF
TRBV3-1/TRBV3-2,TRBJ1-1,CASTQGASTEAFF
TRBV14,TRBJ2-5,CASSQDPSLGHLQETQYF
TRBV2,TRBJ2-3,CASSWNEGDTQYF
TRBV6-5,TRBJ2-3,CASSYSSSEDTQYF
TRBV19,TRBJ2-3,CASSTGGVDTQYF
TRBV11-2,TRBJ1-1,CASSLTVNTEAFF
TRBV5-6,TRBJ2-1,CASSLLGTSEQFF
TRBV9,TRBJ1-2,CASSVGREGSYTF